This T cell receptor (beta chain) stems from a study of blood T cell repertoires in COVID-19. Repertoires were generated with immunoSEQ multiplex PCR, while TCRdb's copy carries only in-frame clones and drops some. Here the sample spans about 110,000 clones, 87% being singletons. CDR1 and CDR2 (germline): SNHLY, FYNNEI. CDR3 length: 15 residues. J was trimmed by 0 bases and V by 6 bases; bases with no gene match: 6. Material for sequencing was peripheral blood. This sequence joins TRBV2 and TRBJ1-2, with 8 bases aligning to TRBD1. The origin of this receptor is a human donor in a cohort sampled during active COVID-19. The CDR3 bases are TGTGCCAGCAGGGGAGGACAGGGTCCTAACTATGGCTACACCTTC. This sequence encodes CASRGGQGPNYGYTF.